The T cell receptor beta chain under discussion was sequenced for a study of blood T cell repertoires in COVID-19. Study-wide context: The United States, Italy and Spain were the sources of the acute and convalescent COVID-19 samples. T cells, B-cell-depleted T cells, or PBMCs supplied cDNA or gDNA.

Authors' processing steps: Amplification of reference gene primers was used by the study to estimate nucleated cell counts. Libraries were prepared by immunoSEQ multiplex PCR; TCRdb keeps only in-frame clonotypes and omits some of them. D and trimming come from the DNA, and the V and J calls and clone size come from that table. The repertoire holds about 240,000 clones, with roughly 88% as singletons. The CDR3 sequence is 15 residues long. V lost 5 bases to trimming and J lost 3 bases, with 16 bases between them. The germline V gene encodes CDR1 LNHDA and CDR2 SQIVND (reference sequence). The chain links TRBV19 to TRBJ1-2; possible D gene TRBD1, 6 bases. This receptor was taken from an elderly man with acute or convalescent COVID-19. The sample comprised peripheral blood. CDR3 residues: CASSLRQAGDYGYTF. CDR3 nucleotide sequence: TGTGCCAGTAGTCTACGACAGGCAGGGGACTATGGCTACACCTTC.